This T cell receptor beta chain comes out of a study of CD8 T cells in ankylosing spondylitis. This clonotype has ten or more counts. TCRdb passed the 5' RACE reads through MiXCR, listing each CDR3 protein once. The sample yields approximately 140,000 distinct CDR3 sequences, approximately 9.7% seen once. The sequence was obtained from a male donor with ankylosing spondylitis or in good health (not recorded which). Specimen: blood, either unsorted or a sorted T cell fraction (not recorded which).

The CDR3 region is CSAPGTLRNTGELFF. The CDR3 DNA sequence: TGCAGTGCCCCCGGGACACTAAGAAACACCGGGGAGCTGTTTTTT. The J gene is TRBJ2-2, the V gene TRBV20-1; D may be TRBD1 (6 bases). The germline V and J ends were trimmed by 6 bases and 2 bases, with 16 bases remaining between them. Germline values: CDR1 DFQATT, CDR2 SNEGSKA (reference sequence). The CDR3 length is 15 residues.